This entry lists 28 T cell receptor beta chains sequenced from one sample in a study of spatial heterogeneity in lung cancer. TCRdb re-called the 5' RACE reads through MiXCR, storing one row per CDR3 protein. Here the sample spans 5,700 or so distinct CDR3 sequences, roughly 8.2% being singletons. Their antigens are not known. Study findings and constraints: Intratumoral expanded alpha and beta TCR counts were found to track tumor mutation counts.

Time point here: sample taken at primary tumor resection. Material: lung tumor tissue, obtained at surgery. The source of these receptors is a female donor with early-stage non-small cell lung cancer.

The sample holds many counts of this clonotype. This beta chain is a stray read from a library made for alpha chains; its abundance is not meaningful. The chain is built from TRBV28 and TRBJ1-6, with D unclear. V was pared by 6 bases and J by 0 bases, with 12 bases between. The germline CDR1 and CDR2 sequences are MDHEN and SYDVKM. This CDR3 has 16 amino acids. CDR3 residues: CASRYGRSSYNSPLHF. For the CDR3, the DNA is TGTGCCAGCAGGTACGGCCGAAGCTCCTATAATTCACCCCTCCACTTT.

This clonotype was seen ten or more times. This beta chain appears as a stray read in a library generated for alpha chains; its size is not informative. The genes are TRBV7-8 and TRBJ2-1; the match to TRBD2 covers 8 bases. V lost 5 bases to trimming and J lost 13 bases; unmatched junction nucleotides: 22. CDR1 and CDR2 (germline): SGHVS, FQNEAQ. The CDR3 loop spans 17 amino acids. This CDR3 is CASSLPPGGSRWVRQFF. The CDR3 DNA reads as TGTGCCAGCAGCCTACCTCCGGGAGGGTCCCGGTGGGTCCGTCAGTTCTTC.

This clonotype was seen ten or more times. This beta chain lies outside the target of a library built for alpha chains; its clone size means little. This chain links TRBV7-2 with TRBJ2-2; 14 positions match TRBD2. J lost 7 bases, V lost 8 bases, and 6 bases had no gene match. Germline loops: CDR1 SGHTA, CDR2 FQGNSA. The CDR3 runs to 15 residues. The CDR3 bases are TGTGCCAGCGAGGGACTAGCGGGAGCGGGCGGGGAGCTGTTTTTT. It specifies CASEGLAGAGGELFF.

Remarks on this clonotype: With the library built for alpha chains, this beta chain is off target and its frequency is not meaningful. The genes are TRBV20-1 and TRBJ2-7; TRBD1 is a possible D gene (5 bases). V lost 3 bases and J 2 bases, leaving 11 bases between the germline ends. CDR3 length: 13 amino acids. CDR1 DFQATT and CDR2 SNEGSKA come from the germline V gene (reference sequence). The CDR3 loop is CSARSQGPYEQYF. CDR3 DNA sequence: TGCAGTGCTAGGTCCCAGGGCCCCTACGAGCAGTACTTC.

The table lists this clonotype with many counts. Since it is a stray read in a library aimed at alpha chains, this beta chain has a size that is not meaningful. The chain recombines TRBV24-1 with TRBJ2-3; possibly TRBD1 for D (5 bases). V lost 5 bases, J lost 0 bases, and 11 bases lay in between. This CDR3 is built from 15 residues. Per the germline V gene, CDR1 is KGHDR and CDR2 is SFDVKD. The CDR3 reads CATSVTGRSTDTQYF. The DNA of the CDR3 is TGTGCCACCAGTGTAACAGGAAGGAGCACAGATACGCAGTATTTT.

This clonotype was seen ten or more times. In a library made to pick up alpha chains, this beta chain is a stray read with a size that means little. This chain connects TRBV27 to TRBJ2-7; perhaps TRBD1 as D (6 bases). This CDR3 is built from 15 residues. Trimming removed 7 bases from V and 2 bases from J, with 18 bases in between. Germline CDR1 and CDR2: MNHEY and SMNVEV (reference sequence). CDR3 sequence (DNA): TGTGCCAGCAAGAGCCCCCAGACAGGAGCCTACGAGCAGTACTTC. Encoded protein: CASKSPQTGAYEQYF.

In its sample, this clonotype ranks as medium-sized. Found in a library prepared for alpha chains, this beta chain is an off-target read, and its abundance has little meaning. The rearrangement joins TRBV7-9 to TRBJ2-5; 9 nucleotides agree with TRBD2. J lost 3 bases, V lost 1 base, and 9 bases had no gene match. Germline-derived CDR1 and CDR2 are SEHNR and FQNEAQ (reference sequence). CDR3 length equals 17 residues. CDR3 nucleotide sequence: TGTGCCAGCAGCTTAGGAACACGGCGGGGGGGAGAAGAGACCCAGTACTTC. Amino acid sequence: CASSLGTRRGGEETQYF.

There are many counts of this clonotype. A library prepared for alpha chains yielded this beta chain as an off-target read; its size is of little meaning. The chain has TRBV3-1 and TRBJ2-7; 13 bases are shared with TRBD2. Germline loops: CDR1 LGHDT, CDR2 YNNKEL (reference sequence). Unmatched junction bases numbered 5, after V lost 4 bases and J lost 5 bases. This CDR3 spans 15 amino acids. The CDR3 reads CASSPGLAGVNEQYF. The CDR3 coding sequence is TGTGCCAGCAGCCCTGGACTAGCGGGAGTTAACGAGCAGTACTTC.

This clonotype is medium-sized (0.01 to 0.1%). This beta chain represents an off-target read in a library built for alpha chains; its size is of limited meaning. Here the CDR3 reads CASSPGDRGRGQPQHF. In DNA form, the CDR3 reads TGTGCCAGTAGCCCAGGGGATCGGGGGCGAGGTCAGCCCCAGCATTTT. The genes are TRBV19 and TRBJ1-5; D possibly corresponds to TRBD1 (6 bases). V lost 6 bases and J lost 6, with 21 bases in between. Germline V gene sequence: CDR1 LNHDA, CDR2 SQIVND (reference sequence). The CDR3 is 16 amino acids.

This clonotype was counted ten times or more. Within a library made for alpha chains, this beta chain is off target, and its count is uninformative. This CDR3 reads CASSQEIGNGYTF. CDR3 nucleotide sequence: TGTGCCAGCAGCCAAGAGATCGGGAATGGCTACACCTTC. The chain carries TRBV3-1 and TRBJ1-2; D not resolved. The CDR3 runs 13 residues. V gave up 0 bases and J gave up 6 bases, with 8 bases separating them. Germline V gives CDR1 LGHDT, CDR2 YNNKEL (reference sequence). Filled out from reference TRBV3-1 and TRBJ1-2, the complete variable domain reads DTAVSQTPKYLVTQMGNDKSIKCEQNLGHDTMYWYKQDSKKFLKIMFSYNNKELIINETVPNRFSPKSPDKAHLNLHINSLELGDSAVYFCASSQEIGNGYTFGSGTRLTVV.

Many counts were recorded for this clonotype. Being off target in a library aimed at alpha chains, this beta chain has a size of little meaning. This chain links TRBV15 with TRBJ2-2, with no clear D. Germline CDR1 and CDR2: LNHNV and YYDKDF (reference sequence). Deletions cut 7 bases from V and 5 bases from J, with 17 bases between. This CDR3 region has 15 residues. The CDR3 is CATKATLTSTGELFF. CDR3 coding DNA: TGTGCCACCAAGGCGACATTGACCTCGACCGGGGAGCTGTTTTTT. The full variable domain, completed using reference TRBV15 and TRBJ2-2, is DAMVIQNPRYQVTQFGKPVTLSCSQTLNHNVMYWYQQKSSQAPKLLFHYYDKDFNNEADTPDNFQSRRPNTSFCFLDIRSPGLGDTAMYLCATKATLTSTGELFFGEGSRLTVL.

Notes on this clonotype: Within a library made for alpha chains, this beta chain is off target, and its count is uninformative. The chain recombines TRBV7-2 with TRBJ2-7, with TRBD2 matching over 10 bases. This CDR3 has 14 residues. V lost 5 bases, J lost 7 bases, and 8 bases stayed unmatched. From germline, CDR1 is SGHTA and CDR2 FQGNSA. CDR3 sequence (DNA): TGTGCCAGCAGCATCTTAGCGGGAGGACGGGAGCAGTACTTC. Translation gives CASSILAGGREQYF.

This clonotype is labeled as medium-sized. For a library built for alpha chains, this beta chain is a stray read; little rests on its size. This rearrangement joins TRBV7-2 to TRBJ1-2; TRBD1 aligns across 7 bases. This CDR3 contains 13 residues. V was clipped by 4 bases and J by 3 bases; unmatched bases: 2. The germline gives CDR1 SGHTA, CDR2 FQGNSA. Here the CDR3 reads CASSYDRDYGYTF. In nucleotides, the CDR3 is TGTGCCAGCAGCTATGACAGGGACTATGGCTACACCTTC.

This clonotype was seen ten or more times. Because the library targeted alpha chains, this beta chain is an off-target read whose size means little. CDR3 nucleotides: TGCAGTGCTAGAGATTGGGGGGGCAGCTTGTACAATGAGCAGTTCTTC. Translated: CSARDWGGSLYNEQFF. The chain employs TRBV20-1 and TRBJ2-1; possible D gene TRBD2, 7 bases. CDR1 is DFQATT and CDR2 is SNEGSKA in the germline V gene (reference sequence). Trimming took off 0 bases at V and 4 bases at J, with 16 bases between the two ends. There are 16 residues in the CDR3.

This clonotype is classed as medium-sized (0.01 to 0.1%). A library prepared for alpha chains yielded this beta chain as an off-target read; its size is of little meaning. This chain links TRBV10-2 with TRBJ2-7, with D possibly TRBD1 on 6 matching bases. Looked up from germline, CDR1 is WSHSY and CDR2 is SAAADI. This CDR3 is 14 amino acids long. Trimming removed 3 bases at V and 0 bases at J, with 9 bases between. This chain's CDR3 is CASSEEDSSYEQYF. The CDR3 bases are TGCGCCAGCAGTGAAGAGGACAGCTCCTACGAGCAGTACTTC.

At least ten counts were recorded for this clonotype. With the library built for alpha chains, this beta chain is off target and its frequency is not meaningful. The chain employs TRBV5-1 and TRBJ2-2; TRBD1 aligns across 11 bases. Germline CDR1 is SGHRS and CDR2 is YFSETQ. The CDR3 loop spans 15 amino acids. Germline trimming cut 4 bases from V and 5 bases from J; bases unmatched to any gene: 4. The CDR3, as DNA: TGCGCCAGCAGCGCAGGGACAGGGGGGACCGGGGAGCTGTTTTTT. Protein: CASSAGTGGTGELFF.

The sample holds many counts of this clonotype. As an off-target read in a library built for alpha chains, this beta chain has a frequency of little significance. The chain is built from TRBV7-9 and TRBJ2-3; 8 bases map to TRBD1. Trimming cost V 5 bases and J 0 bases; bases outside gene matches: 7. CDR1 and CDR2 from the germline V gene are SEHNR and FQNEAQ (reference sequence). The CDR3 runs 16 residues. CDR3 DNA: TGTGCCAGCAGCCCCGGGACAGGTTTTAGCACAGATACGCAGTATTTT. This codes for CASSPGTGFSTDTQYF.

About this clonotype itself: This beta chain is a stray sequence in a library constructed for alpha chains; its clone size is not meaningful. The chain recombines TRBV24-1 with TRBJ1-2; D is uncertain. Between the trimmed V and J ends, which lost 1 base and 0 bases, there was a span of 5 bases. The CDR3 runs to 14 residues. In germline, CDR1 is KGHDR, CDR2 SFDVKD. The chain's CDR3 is CATSDFTTNYGYTF. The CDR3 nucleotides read TGTGCCACCAGTGATTTTACAACTAACTATGGCTACACCTTC.

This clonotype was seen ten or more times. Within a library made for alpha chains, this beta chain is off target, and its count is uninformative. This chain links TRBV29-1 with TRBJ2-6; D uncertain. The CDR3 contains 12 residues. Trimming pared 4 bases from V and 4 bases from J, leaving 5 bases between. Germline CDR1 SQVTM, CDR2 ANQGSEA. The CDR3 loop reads CSVVPGANVLTF. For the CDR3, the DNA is TGCAGCGTTGTACCCGGGGCCAACGTCCTGACTTTC.

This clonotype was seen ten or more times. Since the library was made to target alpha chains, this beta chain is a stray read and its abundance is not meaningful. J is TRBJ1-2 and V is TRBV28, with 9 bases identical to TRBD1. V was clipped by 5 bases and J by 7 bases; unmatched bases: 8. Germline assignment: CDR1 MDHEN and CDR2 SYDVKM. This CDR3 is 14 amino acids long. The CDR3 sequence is CASSPGTGRGGYTF. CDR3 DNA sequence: TGTGCCAGCAGTCCCGGGACAGGGAGAGGTGGCTACACCTTC.

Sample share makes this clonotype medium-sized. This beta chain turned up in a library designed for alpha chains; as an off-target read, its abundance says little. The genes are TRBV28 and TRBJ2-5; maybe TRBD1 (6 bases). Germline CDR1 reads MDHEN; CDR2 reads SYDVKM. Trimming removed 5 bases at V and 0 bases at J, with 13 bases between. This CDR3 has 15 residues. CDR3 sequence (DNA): TGTGCCAGCAGTCCTGGGGGCCTAGACCAAGAGACCCAGTACTTC. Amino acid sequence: CASSPGGLDQETQYF.

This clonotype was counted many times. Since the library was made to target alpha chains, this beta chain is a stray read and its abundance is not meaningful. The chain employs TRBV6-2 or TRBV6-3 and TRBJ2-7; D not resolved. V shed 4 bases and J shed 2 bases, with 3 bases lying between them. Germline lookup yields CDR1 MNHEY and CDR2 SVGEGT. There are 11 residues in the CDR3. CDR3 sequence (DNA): TGTGCCAGCAGTTTCACCTACGAGCAGTACTTC. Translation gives CASSFTYEQYF.

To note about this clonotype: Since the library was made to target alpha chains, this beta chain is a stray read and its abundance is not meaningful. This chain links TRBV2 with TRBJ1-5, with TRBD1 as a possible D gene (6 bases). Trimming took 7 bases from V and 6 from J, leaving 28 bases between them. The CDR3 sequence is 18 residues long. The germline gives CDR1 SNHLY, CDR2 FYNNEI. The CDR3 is CASKGPPSPGQVPQPQHF. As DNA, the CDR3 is TGTGCCAGCAAGGGGCCCCCCTCCCCGGGACAAGTACCTCAGCCCCAGCATTTT.

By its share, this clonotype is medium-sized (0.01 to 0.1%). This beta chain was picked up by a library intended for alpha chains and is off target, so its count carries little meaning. The CDR3 region is CSVHTVRDGYGYTF. The DNA of the CDR3 is TGCAGCGTTCATACAGTCCGGGACGGCTATGGCTACACCTTC. The chain carries TRBV29-1 and TRBJ1-2; possibly TRBD1 for D (5 bases). Germline values: CDR1 SQVTM, CDR2 ANQGSEA. The germline V and J ends were trimmed by 5 bases and 4 bases, with 17 bases remaining between them. The CDR3 runs to 14 residues.

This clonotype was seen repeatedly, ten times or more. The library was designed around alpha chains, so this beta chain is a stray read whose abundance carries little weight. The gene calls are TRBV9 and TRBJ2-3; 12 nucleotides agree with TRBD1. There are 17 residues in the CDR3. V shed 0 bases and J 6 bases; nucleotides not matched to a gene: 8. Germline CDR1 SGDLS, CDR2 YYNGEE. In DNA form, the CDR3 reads TGTGCCAGCAGCGTAGCTACGGGACAGGGGGCGACGGATACGCAGTATTTT. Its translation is CASSVATGQGATDTQYF.

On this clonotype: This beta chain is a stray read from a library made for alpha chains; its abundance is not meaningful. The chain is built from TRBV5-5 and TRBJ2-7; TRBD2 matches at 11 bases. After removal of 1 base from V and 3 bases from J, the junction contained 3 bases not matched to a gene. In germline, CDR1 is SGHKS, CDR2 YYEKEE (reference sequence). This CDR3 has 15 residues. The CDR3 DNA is TGTGCCAGCAGCTTGACTAGCGGGAGAATCTACGAGCAGTACTTC. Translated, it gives CASSLTSGRIYEQYF.

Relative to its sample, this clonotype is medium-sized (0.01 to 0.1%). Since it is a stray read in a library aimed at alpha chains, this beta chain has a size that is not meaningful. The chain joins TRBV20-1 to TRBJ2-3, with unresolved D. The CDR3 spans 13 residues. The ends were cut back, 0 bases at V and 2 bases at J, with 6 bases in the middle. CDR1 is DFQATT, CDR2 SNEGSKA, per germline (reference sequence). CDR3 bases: TGCAGTGCTAGAGATGGGGTCACAGATACGCAGTATTTT. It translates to CSARDGVTDTQYF.

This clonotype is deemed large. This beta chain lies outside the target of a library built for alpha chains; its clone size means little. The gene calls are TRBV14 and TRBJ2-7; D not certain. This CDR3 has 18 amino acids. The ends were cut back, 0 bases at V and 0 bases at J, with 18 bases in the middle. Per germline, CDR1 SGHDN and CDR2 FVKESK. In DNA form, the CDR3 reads TGTGCCAGCAGCCAAGAATGGTCAAGCATTCCTTTCTCCTACGAGCAGTACTTC. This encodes CASSQEWSSIPFSYEQYF.